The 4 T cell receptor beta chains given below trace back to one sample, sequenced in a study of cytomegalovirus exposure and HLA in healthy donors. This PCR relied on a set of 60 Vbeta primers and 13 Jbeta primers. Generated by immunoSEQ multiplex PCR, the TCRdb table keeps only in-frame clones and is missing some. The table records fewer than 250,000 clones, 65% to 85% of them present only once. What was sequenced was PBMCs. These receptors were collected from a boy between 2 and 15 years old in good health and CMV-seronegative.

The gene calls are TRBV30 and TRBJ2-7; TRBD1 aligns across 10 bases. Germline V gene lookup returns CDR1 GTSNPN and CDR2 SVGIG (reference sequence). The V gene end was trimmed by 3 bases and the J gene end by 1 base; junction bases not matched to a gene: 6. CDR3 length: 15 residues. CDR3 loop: CAWRLGQGGSYEQYF. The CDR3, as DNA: TGTGCCTGGAGGTTAGGACAGGGGGGTTCCTACGAGCAGTACTTC.

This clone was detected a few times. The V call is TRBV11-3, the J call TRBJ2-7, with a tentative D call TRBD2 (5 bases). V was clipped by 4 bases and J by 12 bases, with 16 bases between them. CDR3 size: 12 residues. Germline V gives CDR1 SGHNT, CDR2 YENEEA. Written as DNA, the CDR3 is TGTGCCAGCAGCTCGGAGGACGGACCCATGTACTTC. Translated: CASSSEDGPMYF. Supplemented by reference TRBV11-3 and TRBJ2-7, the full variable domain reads EAGVVQSPRYKIIEKKQPVAFWCNPISGHNTLYWYLQNLGQGPELLIRYENEEAVDDSQLPKDRFSAERLKGVDSTLKIQPAELGDSAVYLCASSSEDGPMYFGPGTRLTVT.

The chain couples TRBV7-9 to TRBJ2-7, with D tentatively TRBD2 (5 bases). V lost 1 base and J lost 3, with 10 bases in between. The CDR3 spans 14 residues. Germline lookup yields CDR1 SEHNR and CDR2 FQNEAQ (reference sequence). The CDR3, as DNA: TGTGCCAGCAGCTTAGGCCTCGAGGGCTACGAGCAGTACTTC. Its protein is CASSLGLEGYEQYF.

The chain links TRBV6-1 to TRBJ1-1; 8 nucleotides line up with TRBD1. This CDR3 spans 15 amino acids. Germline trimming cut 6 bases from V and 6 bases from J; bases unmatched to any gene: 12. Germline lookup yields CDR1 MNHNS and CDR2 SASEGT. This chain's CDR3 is CASRFPETGGPEAFF. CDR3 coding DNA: TGTGCCAGCAGGTTTCCTGAAACAGGGGGACCTGAAGCTTTCTTT.